The sample holds many counts of the clone carrying this T cell receptor beta chain. TCR beta CDR3 regions were amplified from RNA. HTBI primers were employed in a first-round RT-PCR of the TCR CDR3. TCRdb re-called the multiplex PCR reads through MiXCR, storing one row per CDR3 protein. This table has about 400,000 distinct CDR3 sequences, about 15% appearing once. Germline-derived CDR1 and CDR2 are SQVTM and ANQGSEA. This CDR3 is 15 amino acids long. The V gene end was trimmed by 6 bases and the J gene end by 6 bases; junction bases not matched to a gene: 15. The entry originates in a study of T cells in Graves' hyperthyroidism and ophthalmopathy. Overall study: Peripheral blood samples were taken at initial diagnosis, prior to any treatment.

Diagnoses were established using clinical symptoms, serum thyroxine and TRAb, thyroid ultrasound and orbital computed tomography. Sequencing was carried out using blood. The chain combines TRBV29-1 with TRBJ2-7, with 9 bases that match TRBD2. The clonotype originates from a woman aged 55-69 years with Graves' ophthalmopathy. CDR3 loop: CSVGGLAGTMGEQYF. The CDR3 nucleotides are TGCAGCGTCGGCGGGCTAGCGGGAACAATGGGCGAGCAGTACTTC.